A selection of T cell receptor beta chains follows, all from one sample in a study of blood T cells in healthy people across ages. TCRdb redid the calling of the 5' RACE reads with MiXCR, one entry per CDR3 protein. This repertoire shows about 1.5 million distinct CDR3 sequences, 40% to 45% found once; its top ten account for 4%. Source material: blood. Every receptor here comes from a woman under 30 in good health. Each CDR3 is given with its conserved first and last residue. The D gene is left open where the match is weak. Clone size is shown for a subset of rows, as once, few, many or a class of expanded clone.

abundance: few
j_gene: TRBJ1-2
v_gene: TRBV27
d_gene: TRBD1
CDR3aa: CASAIQQGLGYTF
CDR3nt: TGTGCCAGCGCCATACAACAGGGGCTTGGCTACACCTTC

abundance: NA
j_gene: TRBJ2-3
v_gene: TRBV7-9
d_gene: TRBD1
CDR3aa: CASSRLTGGLADTQYF
CDR3nt: TGTGCCAGCAGCCGCCTGACAGGGGGCTTGGCAGATACGCAGTATTTT

abundance: NA
j_gene: TRBJ2-7
v_gene: TRBV28
d_gene: NA
CDR3aa: CASSVRGSYEQYF
CDR3nt: TGTGCCAGCAGTGTACGGGGATCCTACGAGCAGTACTTC

abundance: few
j_gene: TRBJ2-5
v_gene: TRBV10-1
d_gene: TRBD1
CDR3aa: CASSEGQGKNEQYF
CDR3nt: TGCGCCAGCAGTGAGGGACAGGGTAAGAATGAGCAGTACTTC

abundance: few
j_gene: TRBJ1-2
v_gene: TRBV4-3
d_gene: NA
CDR3aa: CASSHLRDSNHGYTF
CDR3nt: TGCGCCAGCAGCCACCTTCGGGATTCTAACCATGGCTACACCTTC

abundance: NA
j_gene: TRBJ2-5
v_gene: TRBV3-1
d_gene: NA
CDR3aa: CASSPGSQTQYF
CDR3nt: TGTGCCAGCAGCCCGGGGAGTCAGACCCAGTACTTC

abundance: once
j_gene: TRBJ1-2
v_gene: TRBV5-1
d_gene: TRBD1
CDR3aa: CASSSTDRGWGNYGYTF
CDR3nt: TGCGCCAGCAGCTCTACCGACAGGGGATGGGGCAACTATGGCTACACCTTC

abundance: NA
j_gene: TRBJ1-2
v_gene: TRBV4-1
d_gene: NA
CDR3aa: CASSVWMSENYGYTF
CDR3nt: TGCGCCAGCAGCGTTTGGATGTCGGAAAACTATGGCTACACCTTC

abundance: NA
j_gene: TRBJ2-3
v_gene: TRBV15
d_gene: NA
CDR3aa: CATSRGPGSGGALDTQYF
CDR3nt: TGTGCCACCAGCAGAGGACCCGGAAGCGGAGGGGCTTTGGATACGCAGTATTTT

abundance: few
j_gene: TRBJ2-1
v_gene: TRBV20-1
d_gene: NA
CDR3aa: CSARGGAGASNEQFF
CDR3nt: TGCAGTGCTAGAGGAGGGGCGGGGGCCTCCAATGAGCAGTTCTTC

abundance: NA
j_gene: TRBJ2-1
v_gene: TRBV6-2/TRBV6-3
d_gene: TRBD2
CDR3aa: CASRLYGLAGANEQFF
CDR3nt: TGTGCCAGCAGATTATACGGACTAGCGGGAGCTAATGAGCAGTTCTTC

abundance: NA
j_gene: TRBJ2-7
v_gene: TRBV10-3
d_gene: NA
CDR3aa: CAINDGQSYEQYF
CDR3nt: TGTGCCATCAACGACGGACAGAGCTACGAGCAGTACTTC

abundance: NA
j_gene: TRBJ2-5
v_gene: TRBV29-1
d_gene: TRBD1
CDR3aa: CSVGTGGGETQYF
CDR3nt: TGCAGCGTCGGGACAGGGGGCGGAGAGACCCAGTACTTC

abundance: NA
j_gene: TRBJ2-7
v_gene: TRBV7-9
d_gene: NA
CDR3aa: CASSPNSGLSYNEQYF
CDR3nt: TGTGCCAGCAGCCCTAATAGCGGTCTCTCCTACAATGAGCAGTACTTC

abundance: once
j_gene: TRBJ1-2
v_gene: TRBV7-2
d_gene: NA
CDR3aa: CASTLLSRKSSGYTF
CDR3nt: TGTGCCAGCACCTTACTCTCAAGGAAATCGTCTGGCTACACCTTC

abundance: once
j_gene: TRBJ2-1
v_gene: TRBV3-1
d_gene: TRBD2
CDR3aa: CTSSQPSGGPYNEQFF
CDR3nt: TGTACCAGCAGCCAACCTAGCGGGGGGCCCTACAATGAGCAGTTCTTC

abundance: NA
j_gene: TRBJ1-1
v_gene: TRBV15
d_gene: NA
CDR3aa: CATSRDRGRGEAFF
CDR3nt: TGTGCCACCAGCAGAGACAGGGGCCGGGGTGAAGCTTTCTTT

abundance: NA
j_gene: TRBJ1-5
v_gene: TRBV24-1
d_gene: NA
CDR3aa: CATSVVAPGNQPQHF
CDR3nt: TGTGCCACCAGTGTAGTGGCCCCGGGGAATCAGCCCCAGCATTTT

abundance: few
j_gene: TRBJ1-3
v_gene: TRBV20-1
d_gene: TRBD1
CDR3aa: CSARKLRDRGNTIYF
CDR3nt: TGCAGTGCTAGGAAACTCCGGGACAGAGGAAACACCATATATTTT

abundance: few
j_gene: TRBJ1-2
v_gene: TRBV20-1
d_gene: TRBD1
CDR3aa: CSARLRTGLDGYTF
CDR3nt: TGCAGTGCTAGGCTTCGGACAGGGCTGGATGGCTACACCTTC

abundance: NA
j_gene: TRBJ1-1
v_gene: TRBV12-3/TRBV12-4
d_gene: NA
CDR3aa: CASSQTGSNTEAFF
CDR3nt: TGTGCCAGCAGTCAAACAGGGTCGAACACTGAAGCTTTCTTT

abundance: NA
j_gene: TRBJ2-6
v_gene: TRBV3-1
d_gene: NA
CDR3aa: CASSPEGGFGANVLTF
CDR3nt: TGTGCCAGCAGCCCAGAGGGGGGGTTCGGGGCCAACGTCCTGACTTTC

abundance: few
j_gene: TRBJ1-5
v_gene: TRBV6-1
d_gene: NA
CDR3aa: CASSEPYSNQPQHF
CDR3nt: TGTGCCAGCAGTGAACCGTATAGCAATCAGCCCCAGCATTTT

abundance: few
j_gene: TRBJ2-7
v_gene: TRBV5-1
d_gene: NA
CDR3aa: CASGPTDSYEQYF
CDR3nt: TGCGCCAGCGGTCCGACAGATTCCTACGAGCAGTACTTC

abundance: NA
j_gene: TRBJ1-5
v_gene: TRBV27
d_gene: TRBD1
CDR3aa: CASSGGTGVRNQPQHF
CDR3nt: TGTGCCAGCAGTGGGGGGACAGGGGTTCGCAATCAGCCCCAGCATTTT

abundance: NA
j_gene: TRBJ2-7
v_gene: TRBV28
d_gene: NA
CDR3aa: CASSSIRFSSYEQYF
CDR3nt: TGTGCCAGCAGCTCAATCCGATTCAGCTCCTACGAGCAGTACTTC

abundance: NA
j_gene: TRBJ1-2
v_gene: TRBV2
d_gene: NA
CDR3aa: CASSERPILSYGYTF
CDR3nt: TGTGCCAGCAGTGAACGACCGATTCTCAGTTATGGCTACACCTTC

abundance: NA
j_gene: TRBJ1-2
v_gene: TRBV13
d_gene: TRBD1
CDR3aa: CASGTVPVGYGYTF
CDR3nt: TGTGCCAGCGGGACAGTCCCCGTGGGCTATGGCTACACCTTC

abundance: NA
j_gene: TRBJ2-1
v_gene: TRBV19
d_gene: NA
CDR3aa: CASNTLGNEQFF
CDR3nt: TGTGCCAGTAATACACTTGGCAATGAGCAGTTCTTC

abundance: NA
j_gene: TRBJ2-7
v_gene: TRBV4-3
d_gene: NA
CDR3aa: CASSQFRNYEQYF
CDR3nt: TGCGCCAGCAGCCAATTCCGGAACTACGAGCAGTACTTC

abundance: few
j_gene: TRBJ1-6
v_gene: TRBV6-6
d_gene: NA
CDR3aa: CAGSSYNSPLHF
CDR3nt: TGTGCTGGAAGCTCCTATAATTCACCCCTCCACTTT

abundance: NA
j_gene: TRBJ2-1
v_gene: TRBV11-2
d_gene: TRBD2
CDR3aa: CASSLVRLAGGHEQFF
CDR3nt: TGTGCCAGCAGCTTGGTAAGACTAGCGGGGGGCCATGAGCAGTTCTTC

abundance: NA
j_gene: TRBJ1-1
v_gene: TRBV10-3
d_gene: NA
CDR3aa: CAISEVPVTEAFF
CDR3nt: TGTGCCATCAGTGAGGTGCCAGTCACTGAAGCTTTCTTT

abundance: NA
j_gene: TRBJ2-1
v_gene: TRBV15
d_gene: NA
CDR3aa: CATSSPLINEQFF
CDR3nt: TGTGCCACCAGCAGTCCGCTTATCAATGAGCAGTTCTTC